This T cell receptor (beta chain) was sequenced during a study of CD8 T cells in ankylosing spondylitis. Quantitative 5'-RACE with molecular barcodes produced the TCR beta libraries. TCRdb itself ran the 5' RACE reads through MiXCR, one entry per CDR3 protein. This table holds hundreds of thousands of distinct CDR3 sequences, around 20% found once. CDR1 and CDR2 (germline): MNHEY, SMNVEV (reference sequence). V lost 2 bases and J lost 4; bases outside the gene matches: 16. CDR3 size: 19 residues. This clonotype originated in a male donor with ankylosing spondylitis or in good health (not recorded which). The genes are TRBV27 and TRBJ2-1, with 8 bases matching TRBD1. Sequenced: blood, either unsorted or a sorted T cell fraction (not recorded which). For the CDR3, the DNA is TGTGCCAGCAGTTTACTCTGGACAGGGAGTGGGAGAGGGTACAATGAGCAGTTCTTC. This translates into CASSLLWTGSGRGYNEQFF.